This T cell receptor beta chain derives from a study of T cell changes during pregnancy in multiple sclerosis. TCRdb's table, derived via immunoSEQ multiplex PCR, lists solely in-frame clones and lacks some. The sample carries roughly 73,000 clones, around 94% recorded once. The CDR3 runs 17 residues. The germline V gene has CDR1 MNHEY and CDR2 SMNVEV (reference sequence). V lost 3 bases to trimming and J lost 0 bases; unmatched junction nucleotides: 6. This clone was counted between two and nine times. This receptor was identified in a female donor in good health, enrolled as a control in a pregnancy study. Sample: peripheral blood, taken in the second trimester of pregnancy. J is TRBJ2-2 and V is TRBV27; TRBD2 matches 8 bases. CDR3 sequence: CASSFGLAGANTGELFF. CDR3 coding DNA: TGTGCCAGCAGTTTTGGGCTAGCGGGCGCGAACACCGGGGAGCTGTTTTTT.